This T cell receptor (beta chain) was obtained from a study of human T cells and chemical hapten exposure. Whole-study results and caveats: As patch test score rose, PT1 expanded TCR counts tended to rise as well.

This clonotype was seen a few times. As yet, its antigen is unknown. Library preparation tagged each individual cDNA molecule with a unique molecular identifier. From the RACE reads, TCRdb called clonotypes with MiXCR, one entry per CDR3 protein. The data hold around 380,000 distinct CDR3 sequences, with around 5.5% observed a single time. Germline V gene sequence: CDR1 SGHAT, CDR2 FQNNGV. Trimming took off 5 bases at V and 3 bases at J, with 10 bases between the two ends. The CDR3 runs to 13 residues. The time point: pre-sensitization, week 0. Described treatment: therapeutic diphenylcyclopropenone sensitization with weekly scalp DPC.

Sequencing used whole blood, obtained in connection with sensitization to the hapten diphenylcyclopropenone (DPC). The origin of this receptor is a woman aged 18-35 years with alopecia areata. Some clones in this sample may be carry-over from other donors' samples. The chain couples TRBV11-2 to TRBJ1-2; D call uncertain. The CDR3 DNA is TGTGCCAGCAGCAAGGGAGCCCACTATGGCTACACCTTC. Translated, it gives CASSKGAHYGYTF.